This entry concerns a single TCR beta chain. These data are taken from a study of CD8 T cells in ankylosing spondylitis. As the method for making TCR beta libraries, quantitative 5'-RACE with molecular barcodes was used. One entry per CDR3 protein results from TCRdb running MiXCR on the 5' RACE reads. The sample includes 30,000 to 45,000 distinct CDR3 sequences, over 10% of them seen just once. The CDR3 runs to 15 residues. V was shortened by 5 bases and J by 2 bases, with 15 bases between the two germline ends. CDR1 is SGHAT, CDR2 FQNNGV, per germline. Sequenced sample: synovial fluid, either unsorted or a sorted T cell fraction (not recorded which). The clonotype comes from a male donor with ankylosing spondylitis. The chain is built from TRBV11-2 and TRBJ1-2, with a weak D call TRBD1 (5 bases). CDR3 residues: CASSPPGTANYGYTF. The CDR3 DNA follows: TGTGCCAGCAGCCCTCCTGGGACCGCGAACTATGGCTACACCTTC.